Following are 20 T cell receptor beta chains from one sample sequenced in a study of cytomegalovirus exposure and HLA in healthy donors (dated by TCRdb to 2015 to 2018). Preparation of the library involved the immunoSEQ multiplex PCR assay. For the multiplex PCR, a mixture combining 60 forward primers for TCR Vbeta segments and 13 reverse primers for TCR Jbeta segments was used. Held by TCRdb, this immuneACCESS table contains in-frame sequences only and omits some clones. Under half of the omission traces to an unresolved V gene where checked; the cause of the rest is unknown. This sample is represented by about 160,000 clones; around four fifths of them were singletons. The ten biggest clones cover roughly 2% of the sample. The sample taken for sequencing was PBMCs. Receptors were obtained from a female donor in good health and CMV-seronegative.

The chain links TRBV7-7 to TRBJ2-5; unclear D gene. The CDR3 extends over 14 amino acids. V was shortened by 0 bases and J by 2 bases, with 7 bases between the two germline ends. Germline V gene sequence: CDR1 SSHAT, CDR2 FNYEAQ (reference sequence). In nucleotides, the CDR3 is TGTGCCAGCAGCTTAGCAGTCGGTCAAGAGACCCAGTACTTC. Its translation is CASSLAVGQETQYF.

This rearrangement joins TRBV27 to TRBJ2-3; 10 bases agree with TRBD1. The CDR3 extends over 16 amino acids. V gave up 3 bases and J gave up 1 base; unmatched junction bases: 4. The germline CDR1 and CDR2 sequences are MNHEY and SMNVEV (reference sequence). CDR3 in DNA: TGTGCCAGCAGTTTCCTCGACAGGGGGCGCACAGATACGCAGTATTTT. Encoded protein: CASSFLDRGRTDTQYF.

This clone was found a few times. This chain connects TRBV5-1 to TRBJ2-2, with D tentatively TRBD2 (5 bases). V lost 0 bases to trimming and J lost 9 bases, with 15 bases between them. The CDR3 is 15 residues long. Germline assignment: CDR1 SGHRS and CDR2 YFSETQ. CDR3 residues: CASSLGVEVVRELFF. In nucleotides, the CDR3 is TGCGCCAGCAGCTTGGGGGTGGAGGTTGTGAGGGAGCTGTTTTTT.

J is TRBJ2-7 and V is TRBV4-2, with TRBD1 identical over 7 bases. The CDR3 has 16 residues. From germline, CDR1 is LGHNA and CDR2 YNFKEQ. The ends lost 1 base at V and 0 bases at J; junction bases unmatched: 6. The CDR3 here is CASSQGSQGSSYEQYF. CDR3 DNA sequence: TGTGCCAGCAGCCAAGGATCACAGGGGAGCTCCTACGAGCAGTACTTC.

The genes are TRBV5-1 and TRBJ2-7; TRBD2 is a possible D gene (5 bases). Deletions cut 1 base from V and 6 bases from J, with 17 bases between. Germline CDR1 and CDR2: SGHRS and YFSETQ. This CDR3 spans 15 amino acids. CDR3 region: CASSLMGWTGSEQYF. For the CDR3, the DNA is TGCGCCAGCAGCTTGATGGGCTGGACGGGGAGCGAGCAGTACTTC.

About this clone itself: An end of the junction differs from the germline gene, which may be a read error. The identical CDR3 is also encoded by other nucleotide sequences in the sample. The chain carries TRBV30 and TRBJ1-1; 7 bases line up with TRBD1. Per germline, CDR1 GTSNPN and CDR2 SVGIG (reference sequence). The CDR3 runs to 15 residues. The CDR3 reads CAWSDRASFNTEAFF. The CDR3 DNA reads TGTGCCTGGTCCGACAGGGCTTCTTTTAACACTGAAGCTTTCTTC. The complete variable domain, with remaining parts taken from reference TRBV30 and TRBJ1-1, reads SQTIHQWPATLVQPVGSPLSLECTVEGTSNPNLYWYRQAAGRGLQLLFYSVGIGQISSEVPQNLSASRPQDRQFILSSKKLLLSDSGFYLCAWSDRASFNTEAFFGQGTRLTVV.

The CDR3 coding sequence is TGTGCCAGTAATTTACAGGGCCCAGCAGGAAACACCATATATTTT. This codes for CASNLQGPAGNTIYF. The V and J genes are TRBV19 and TRBJ1-3; maybe TRBD1 (6 bases). The CDR3 loop spans 15 amino acids. V shed 7 bases and J shed 4 bases, with 17 bases lying between them. The V gene's germline CDR1 is LNHDA and CDR2 SQIVND (reference sequence).

Written as DNA, the CDR3 is TGTGCCAGCAGCTTAGGTTTGGGGGGGGCCCGGGAGCTGTTTTTT. Amino acids: CASSLGLGGARELFF. The V call is TRBV11-1, the J call TRBJ2-2; weak D call: TRBD2 (7 bases). Per the germline V gene, CDR1 is SGHAT and CDR2 is FQDESV (reference sequence). The CDR3 consists of 15 residues. V lost 1 base, J lost 9 bases, and 15 bases lay in between.

The chain links TRBV10-3 to TRBJ2-2; 12 bases line up with TRBD2. CDR1 is ENHRY and CDR2 is SYGVKD in the germline V gene. This CDR3 is built from 18 residues. J gave up 4 bases and V 6 bases, and 12 bases lay outside the gene matches. The CDR3 DNA sequence: TGTGCCATCAGATCTAGCGGGGGGGACCGTGGTTTCACCGGGGAGCTGTTTTTT. It encodes CAIRSSGGDRGFTGELFF.

In this sample, this clone turned up a few times. DNA of the CDR3: TGTGCCAGCAGCTCCAACACAGCCCCCCTTGGCTACACCTTC. Translated, it gives CASSSNTAPLGYTF. This rearrangement joins TRBV7-8 to TRBJ1-2; D unresolved. Germline V gene data show CDR1 as SGHVS and CDR2 as FQNEAQ. Trimming pared 4 bases from V and 7 bases from J, leaving 16 bases between. The CDR3 consists of 14 residues. Full variable domain (outside the CDR3, taken from reference TRBV7-8 and TRBJ1-2): GAGVSQSPRYKVAKRGQDVALRCDPISGHVSLFWYQQALGQGPEFLTYFQNEAQLDKSGLPSDRFFAERPEGSVSTLKIQRTQQEDSAVYLCASSSNTAPLGYTFGSGTRLTVV.

The genes are TRBV4-1 and TRBJ1-4, with D perhaps matching TRBD1 (5 bases). The V gene lost 4 bases and the J gene lost 5 bases, with 14 bases spanning the gap. The CDR3 has 15 amino acids. Germline V gene data show CDR1 as MGHRA and CDR2 as YSYEKL. In DNA form, the CDR3 reads TGCGCCAGCAGCCCCTCATCAGGGAGGAATGAAAAACTGTTTTTT. Its translation is CASSPSSGRNEKLFF.

This clone occurred once. The chain couples TRBV5-1 to TRBJ2-7; a possible D gene is TRBD2 (5 bases). The V and J ends lost 0 bases and 5 bases respectively, with 18 bases between them. The CDR3 totals 16 residues. Germline assignment: CDR1 SGHRS and CDR2 YFSETQ. The CDR3 region is CASSLEGRGIRNEQYF. CDR3 DNA sequence: TGCGCCAGCAGCTTGGAAGGACGGGGAATCCGGAACGAGCAGTACTTC. The whole variable domain, remainder taken from reference TRBV5-1 and TRBJ2-7, is KAGVTQTPRYLIKTRGQQVTLSCSPISGHRSVSWYQQTPGQGLQFLFEYFSETQRNKGNFPGRFSGRQFSNSRSEMNVSTLELGDSALYLCASSLEGRGIRNEQYFGPGTRLTVT.

This chain uses TRBV6-1 with TRBJ2-7, with a weak D call TRBD1 (6 bases). Germline loops: CDR1 MNHNS, CDR2 SASEGT. V was cut by 5 bases and J by 2 bases, with 13 bases left in between. This CDR3 is built from 14 residues. In nucleotides, the CDR3 is TGTGCCAGCAGTTCCGGGACACCTACCTACGAGCAGTACTTC. Protein product: CASSSGTPTYEQYF.

The rearrangement links TRBV6-1 to TRBJ2-1; 9 bases fit TRBD2. The trim removed 1 base at V and 7 bases at J, leaving 17 bases unmatched. The CDR3 is made up of 19 amino acids. The germline V gene encodes CDR1 MNHNS and CDR2 SASEGT. DNA of the CDR3: TGTGCCAGCAGTGAAGAACCCCTTTCCCATAGCGGGAGCTTAAATGAGCAGTTCTTC. It specifies CASSEEPLSHSGSLNEQFF.

The chain uses TRBV5-1 and TRBJ2-7; TRBD1 matches at 7 bases. The trim removed 5 bases at V and 3 bases at J, leaving 8 bases unmatched. This CDR3 region has 14 residues. In germline, CDR1 is SGHRS, CDR2 YFSETQ. CDR3 DNA sequence: TGCGCCAGCAGAGGGGAGACAGGGAACTACGAGCAGTACTTC. Translating gives CASRGETGNYEQYF.

This clone came up once. V is TRBV6-5 and J is TRBJ2-7, with a tentative D call TRBD1 (6 bases). CDR1 is MNHEY and CDR2 is SVGAGI in the germline V gene. This CDR3 is 14 amino acids long. The V end was cut by 4 bases, the J end by 5 bases, with 15 bases between. The CDR3 protein is CASSFQGFQHEQYF. The CDR3 DNA is TGTGCCAGCAGTTTTCAGGGGTTCCAGCACGAGCAGTACTTC.

V is TRBV29-1 and J is TRBJ2-3, with D possibly matching TRBD1 (6 bases). CDR1 and CDR2 from the germline V gene are SQVTM and ANQGSEA. The CDR3 runs to 13 residues. V was shortened by 8 bases and J by 0 bases, with 12 bases between the two germline ends. Written as DNA, the CDR3 is TGCAGCCTCAGGACAGTTAGCACAGATACGCAGTATTTT. Protein sequence: CSLRTVSTDTQYF.

This clone showed up just once. The rearrangement links TRBV28 to TRBJ1-2, with 8 bases identical to TRBD1. The CDR3 extends over 15 amino acids. Per germline, CDR1 MDHEN and CDR2 SYDVKM. V shed 8 bases, J shed 1 base, and the junction held 9 bases outside the gene matches. CDR3 loop: CASLDRGRDNYGYTF. The CDR3 DNA reads as TGTGCCAGCCTTGACAGGGGTAGAGATAACTATGGCTACACCTTC.

The gene calls are TRBV5-6 and TRBJ2-7; D call uncertain. Germline V gene lookup returns CDR1 SGHDT and CDR2 YYEEEE. The CDR3 consists of 14 residues. Trimming stripped 2 bases from V and 2 bases from J, with 11 bases between. The CDR3 DNA is TGTGCCAGCAGCTTCGCCGGAGTCGCCTACGAGCAGTACTTC. This codes for CASSFAGVAYEQYF.

The chain has TRBV18 and TRBJ1-1; the D is unclear. The germline V gene encodes CDR1 KGHSH and CDR2 LQKENI. The CDR3 has 14 residues. Trimming removed 3 bases from V and 1 base from J, with 9 bases in between. The chain's CDR3 is CASSPRGGNTEAFF. The DNA for the CDR3 is TGTGCCAGCTCACCTCGGGGTGGGAACACTGAAGCTTTCTTT.